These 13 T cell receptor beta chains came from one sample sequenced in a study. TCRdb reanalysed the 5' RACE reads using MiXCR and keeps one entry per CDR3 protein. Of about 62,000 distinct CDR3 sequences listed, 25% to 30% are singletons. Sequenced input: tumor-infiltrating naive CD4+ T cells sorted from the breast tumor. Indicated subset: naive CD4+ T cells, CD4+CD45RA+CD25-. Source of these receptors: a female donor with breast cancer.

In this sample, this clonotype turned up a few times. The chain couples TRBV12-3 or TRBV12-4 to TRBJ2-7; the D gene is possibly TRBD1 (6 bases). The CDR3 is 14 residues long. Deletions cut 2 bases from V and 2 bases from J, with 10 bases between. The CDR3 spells CASSLLQGPYEQYF. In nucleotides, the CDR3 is TGTGCCAGCAGTTTACTCCAGGGGCCCTACGAGCAGTACTTC.

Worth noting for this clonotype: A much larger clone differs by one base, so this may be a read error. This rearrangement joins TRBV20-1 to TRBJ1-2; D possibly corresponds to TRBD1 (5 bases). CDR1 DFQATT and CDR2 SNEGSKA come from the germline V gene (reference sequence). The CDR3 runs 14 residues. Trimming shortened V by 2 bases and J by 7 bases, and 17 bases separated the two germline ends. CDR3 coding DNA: TGCAGTGCTAGATGGGACCTTGGGGCTGGTGGCTACACCTTC. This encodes CSARWDLGAGGYTF.

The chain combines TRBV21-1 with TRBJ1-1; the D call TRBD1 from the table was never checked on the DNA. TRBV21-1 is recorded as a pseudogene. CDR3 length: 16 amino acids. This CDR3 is CASSRDRERVGTEAFF. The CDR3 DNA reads TGTGCCAGCAGCAGAGACAGGGAAAGGGTTGGCACTGAAGCTTTCTTT.

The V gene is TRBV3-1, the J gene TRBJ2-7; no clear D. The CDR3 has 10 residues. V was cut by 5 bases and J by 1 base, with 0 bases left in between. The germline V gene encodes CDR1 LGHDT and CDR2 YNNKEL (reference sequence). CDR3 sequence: CASSSYEQYF. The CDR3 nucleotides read TGTGCCAGCAGCTCCTACGAGCAGTACTTC.

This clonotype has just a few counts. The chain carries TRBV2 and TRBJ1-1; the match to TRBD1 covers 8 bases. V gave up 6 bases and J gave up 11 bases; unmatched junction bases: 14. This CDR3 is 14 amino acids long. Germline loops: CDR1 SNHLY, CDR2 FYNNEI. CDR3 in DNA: TGTGCCAGCAGACCCGCCAGGGGGCTGGTAGACGCTTTCTTT. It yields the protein CASRPARGLVDAFF. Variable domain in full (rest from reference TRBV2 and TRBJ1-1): EPEVTQTPSHQVTQMGQEVILRCVPISNHLYFYWYRQILGQKVEFLVSFYNNEISEKSEIFDDQFSVERPDGSNFTLKIRSTKLEDSAMYFCASRPARGLVDAFFGQGTRLTVV.

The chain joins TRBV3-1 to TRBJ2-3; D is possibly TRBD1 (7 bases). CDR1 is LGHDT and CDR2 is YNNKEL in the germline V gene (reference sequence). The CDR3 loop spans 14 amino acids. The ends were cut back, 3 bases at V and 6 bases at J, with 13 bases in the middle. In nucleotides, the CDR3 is TGTGCCAGCAGCCACCAACAGGGGAGGGATACGCAGTATTTT. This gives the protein CASSHQQGRDTQYF.

The DNA for the CDR3 is TGTGCCAGCAGTTCGACTGGACGAGAGCTCTACAATGAGCAGTTCTTC. It codes for CASSSTGRELYNEQFF. This chain links TRBV28 with TRBJ2-1; D gene unclear. Trimming stripped 4 bases from V and 3 bases from J, with 16 bases between. Germline CDR1 MDHEN, CDR2 SYDVKM. This CDR3 contains 16 residues.

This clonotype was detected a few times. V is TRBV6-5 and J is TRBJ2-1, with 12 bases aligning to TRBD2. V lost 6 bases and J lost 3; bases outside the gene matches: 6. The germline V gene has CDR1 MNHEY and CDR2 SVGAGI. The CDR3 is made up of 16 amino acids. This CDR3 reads CASRTLAGGLYNEQFF. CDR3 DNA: TGTGCCAGCAGAACACTAGCGGGAGGTCTCTACAATGAGCAGTTCTTC.

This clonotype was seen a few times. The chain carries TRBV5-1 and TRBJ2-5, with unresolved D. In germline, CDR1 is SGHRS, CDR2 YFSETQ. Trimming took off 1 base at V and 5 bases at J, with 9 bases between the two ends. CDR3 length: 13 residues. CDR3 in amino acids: CASSLTPSETQYF. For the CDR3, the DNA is TGCGCCAGCAGCTTGACGCCATCTGAGACCCAGTACTTC.

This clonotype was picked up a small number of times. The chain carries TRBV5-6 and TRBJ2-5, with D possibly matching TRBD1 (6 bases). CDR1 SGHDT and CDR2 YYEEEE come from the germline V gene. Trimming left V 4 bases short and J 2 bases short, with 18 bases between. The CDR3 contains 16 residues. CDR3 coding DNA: TGTGCCAGCAGCCCCGACGTCGGACAGTTACAAGAGACCCAGTACTTC. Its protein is CASSPDVGQLQETQYF.

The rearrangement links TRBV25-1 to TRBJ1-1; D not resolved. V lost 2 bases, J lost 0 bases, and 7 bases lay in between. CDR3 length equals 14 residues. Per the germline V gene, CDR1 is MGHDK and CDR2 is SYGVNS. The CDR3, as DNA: TGTGCCAGCAGTGAACCGGATATGAACACTGAAGCTTTCTTT. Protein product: CASSEPDMNTEAFF.

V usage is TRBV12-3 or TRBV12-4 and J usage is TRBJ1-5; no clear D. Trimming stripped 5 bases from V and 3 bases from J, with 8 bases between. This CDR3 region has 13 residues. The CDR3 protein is CASSPTVNQPQHF. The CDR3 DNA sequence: TGTGCCAGCAGTCCCACCGTCAATCAGCCCCAGCATTTT.

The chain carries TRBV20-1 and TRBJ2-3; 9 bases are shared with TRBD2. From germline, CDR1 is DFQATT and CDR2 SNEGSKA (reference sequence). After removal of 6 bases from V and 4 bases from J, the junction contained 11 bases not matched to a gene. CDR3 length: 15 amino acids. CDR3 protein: CSANPTRGGPDTQYF. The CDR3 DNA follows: TGCAGTGCCAACCCCACGCGGGGGGGCCCAGATACGCAGTATTTT.